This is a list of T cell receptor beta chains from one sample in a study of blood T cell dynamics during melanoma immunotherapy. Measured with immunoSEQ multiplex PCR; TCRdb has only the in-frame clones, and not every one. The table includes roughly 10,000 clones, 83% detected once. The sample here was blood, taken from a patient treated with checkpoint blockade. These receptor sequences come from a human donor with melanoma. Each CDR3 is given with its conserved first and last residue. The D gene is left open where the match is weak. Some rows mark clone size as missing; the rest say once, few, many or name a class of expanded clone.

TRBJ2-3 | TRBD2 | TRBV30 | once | TGTGCCTGGACATCGCTAGCGGGAGGTGGAAGCACAGATACGCAGTATTTT | CAWTSLAGGGSTDTQYF
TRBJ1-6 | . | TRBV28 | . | TGTGCCAGCAGTTTATCAGACAGACAGAATTCACCCCTCCACTTT | CASSLSDRQNSPLHF
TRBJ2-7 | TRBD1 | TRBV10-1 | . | TGCGCCAGCACTAGACAGGGGGCGCCGGAGGTGGGCTCCTACGAGCAGTACTTC | CASTRQGAPEVGSYEQYF
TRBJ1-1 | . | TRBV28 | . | TGTGCCAGCAGCCCCGATGGGCAGATCATGAACACTGAAGCTTTCTTT | CASSPDGQIMNTEAFF
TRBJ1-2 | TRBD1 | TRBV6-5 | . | TGTGCCAGCAGTTACTCAATGAACAGGGGGCATGGCCACACCTTC | CASSYSMNRGHGHTF
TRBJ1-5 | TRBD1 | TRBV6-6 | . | TGTGCCAGCAGTAGGGGTCGGGACAGGGGGAATCAGCCCCAGCATTTT | CASSRGRDRGNQPQHF
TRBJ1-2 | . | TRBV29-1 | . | TGCAGCGCCCAGAATACAGTCCTCTATGGCTACACCTTC | CSAQNTVLYGYTF
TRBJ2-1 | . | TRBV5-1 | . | TGCGCCAGCAGGGCCCCAGCGGGCAATGAGCAGTTCTTC | CASRAPAGNEQFF
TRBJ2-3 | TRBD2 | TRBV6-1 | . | TGTGCCAGCAGTGAGCCGGGACTACCCCCTAGCACAGATACGCAGTATTTT | CASSEPGLPPSTDTQYF
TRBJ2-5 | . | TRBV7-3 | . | TGTGCCAGCAGCTTAGGCGGTGGGAGGGAGACCCAGTACTTC | CASSLGGGRETQYF
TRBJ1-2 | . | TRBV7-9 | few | TGTGCCAGCAGCCAGGACGTCGAGGGCTACACCTTC | CASSQDVEGYTF
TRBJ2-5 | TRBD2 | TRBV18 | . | TGTGCCAGCTCACCACCGCTAGCGGGGGGAAGAGAGACCCAGTACTTC | CASSPPLAGGRETQYF
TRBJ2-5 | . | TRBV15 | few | TGTGCCACCAGCAGGAAGACTAGAAACCAAGAGACCCAGTACTTC | CATSRKTRNQETQYF
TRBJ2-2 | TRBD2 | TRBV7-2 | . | TGTGCCAGCAGCTTCACTAGCGGGAGGATCACCGGGGAGCTGTTTTTT | CASSFTSGRITGELFF
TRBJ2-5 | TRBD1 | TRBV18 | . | TGTGCCAGCTCACCCAGACAGGGGAGGCAGGAGACCCAGTACTTC | CASSPRQGRQETQYF
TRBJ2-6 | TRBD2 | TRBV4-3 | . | TGCGCCAGCAGCCAAGACCAGGGGAGCGGGAGGGCTGGGGCCAACGTCCTGACTTTC | CASSQDQGSGRAGANVLTF
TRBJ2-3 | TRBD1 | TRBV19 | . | TGTGCCAGCGGGACAGGGGGCGTAGATACGCAGTATTTT | CASGTGGVDTQYF
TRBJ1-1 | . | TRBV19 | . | TGTGCCAGTATCCGACTGGGGGGGAACACTGAAGCTTTCTTT | CASIRLGGNTEAFF
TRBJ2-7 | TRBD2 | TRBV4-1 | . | TGCGCCAGCAGCCCGGGACTAGCGGACTACGAGCAGTACTTC | CASSPGLADYEQYF
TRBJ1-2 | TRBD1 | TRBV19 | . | TGTGCCAGTAGTATCGACAGGGGCTATTATGGCTACACCTTC | CASSIDRGYYGYTF
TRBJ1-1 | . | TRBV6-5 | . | TGTGCCAGCAGTTACTTAGCAGGAGGCACTGAAGCTTTCTTT | CASSYLAGGTEAFF
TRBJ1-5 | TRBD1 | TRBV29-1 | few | TGCAGCGTCCGACAGGGGGACCAGCCCCAGCATTTT | CSVRQGDQPQHF
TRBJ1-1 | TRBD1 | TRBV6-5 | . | TGTGCCAGCAGTGGACAGGGAAAGCAAGCTTTCTTT | CASSGQGKQAFF
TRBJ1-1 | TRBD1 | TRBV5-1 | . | TGCGCCAGCAGCTTCCGGACAGGGACGAACACTGAAGCTTTCTTT | CASSFRTGTNTEAFF
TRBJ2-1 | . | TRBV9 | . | TGTGCCAGCAGCCCGACACGTACGAGGGTCAATGAGCAGTTCTTC | CASSPTRTRVNEQFF
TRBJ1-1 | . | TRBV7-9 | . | TGTGCCAGCAGCTTAAGGGAAGGGACTGAAGCTTTCTTT | CASSLREGTEAFF
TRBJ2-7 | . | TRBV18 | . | TGTGCCAGCTCACCACGGGTCGGCGAGCAGTACTTC | CASSPRVGEQYF
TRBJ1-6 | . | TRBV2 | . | TGTGCCAGCAGTGAAAGGGTATTCTCACCCCTCCACTTT | CASSERVFSPLHF
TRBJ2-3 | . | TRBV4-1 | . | TGCGCCAGCAGCCAAGTTCGTGCAGGGTTGGTTTTAGATACGCAGTATTTT | CASSQVRAGLVLDTQYF
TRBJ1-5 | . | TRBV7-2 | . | TGTGCCAGCAGCCGCCTGGTAGGTCAGCCCCAGCATTTT | CASSRLVGQPQHF
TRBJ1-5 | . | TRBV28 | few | TGTGCCAGCAGGATTCAGGGGTTGCAGCCCCAGCATTTT | CASRIQGLQPQHF
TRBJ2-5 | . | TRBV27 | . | TGTGCCAGCAGTCCCCGGATCGGACTCACGGGAAGGACCCAGTACTTC | CASSPRIGLTGRTQYF
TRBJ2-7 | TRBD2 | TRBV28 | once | TGTGCCAGCACCCTTGGGACTAGCAGGTACGAGCAGTACTTC | CASTLGTSRYEQYF
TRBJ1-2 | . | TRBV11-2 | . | TGTGCCAGCAGCTTAGGAGGGACCGCATATGGCTACACCTTC | CASSLGGTAYGYTF
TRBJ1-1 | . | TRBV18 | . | TGTGCCAGCCTGCCAGGGATGGAGACTGAAGCTTTCTTT | CASLPGMETEAFF
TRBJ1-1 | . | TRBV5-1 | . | TGCGCCAGCAGCTTAAGTGACACTGAAGCTTTCTTT | CASSLSDTEAFF
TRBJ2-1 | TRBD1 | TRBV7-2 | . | TGTGCCAGCAGCCCTTTGGGACAGGGGGCGTGGAATGAGCAGTTCTTC | CASSPLGQGAWNEQFF
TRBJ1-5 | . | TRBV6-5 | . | TGTGCCAGCAGGTTGGCCGAGCCTAGCAATCAGCCCCAGCATTTT | CASRLAEPSNQPQHF
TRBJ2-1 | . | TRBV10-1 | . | TGCGCCAGCAGCTACTCTCCAGCGGCTGAGCAGTTCTTC | CASSYSPAAEQFF
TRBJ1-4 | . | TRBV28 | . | TGTGCCAGCAGTTCCCCCGGGTCAACTAATGAAAAACTGTTTTTT | CASSSPGSTNEKLFF
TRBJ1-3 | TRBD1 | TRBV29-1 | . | TGCAGCGTTGAACAGGGGGCATCTGGAAACACCATATATTTT | CSVEQGASGNTIYF
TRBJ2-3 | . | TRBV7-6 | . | TGTGCCAGCAGTCTCGACCCTAGCACAGATACGCAGTATTTT | CASSLDPSTDTQYF
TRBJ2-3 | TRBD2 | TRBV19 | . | TGTGCCAGTAGTGACGGGACTAGCGGGATCCAAGATACGCAGTATTTT | CASSDGTSGIQDTQYF
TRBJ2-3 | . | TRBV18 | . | TGTGCCAGCTCACCTCATCCCGCAGATACGCAGTATTTT | CASSPHPADTQYF
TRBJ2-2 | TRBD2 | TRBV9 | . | TGTGCCAGCAGCGTAGAGGCTAGCGGGTATACCGGGGAGCTGTTTTTT | CASSVEASGYTGELFF
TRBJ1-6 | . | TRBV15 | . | TGTGCCACCAGCAGAGCATCGGGTAATTCACCCCTCCACTTT | CATSRASGNSPLHF
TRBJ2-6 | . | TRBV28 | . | TGTGCCAGCTCCATTTCAGGGGTCGGGGCCAACGTCCTGACTTTC | CASSISGVGANVLTF
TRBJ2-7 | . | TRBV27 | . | TGTGCCAGCAGTTTATCGATAACAGGGAGGGAGAGCGAGCAGTACTTC | CASSLSITGRESEQYF
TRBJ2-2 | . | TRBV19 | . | TGTGCCAGTAGTATCGCCGGGAACACCGGGGAGCTGTTTTTT | CASSIAGNTGELFF
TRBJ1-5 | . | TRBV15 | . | TGTGCCACCAGCAGATGGACAACCCTCCACCAGCCCCAGCATTTT | CATSRWTTLHQPQHF
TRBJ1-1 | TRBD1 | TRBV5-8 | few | TGTGCCAGCAGCCAAGTGGACAGGGGGCCTCTCATGAACACTGAAGCTTTCTTT | CASSQVDRGPLMNTEAFF
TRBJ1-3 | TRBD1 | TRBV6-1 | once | TGTGCGGGAGGGGACAGGGAGACGAGAAACACCATATATTTT | CAGGDRETRNTIYF
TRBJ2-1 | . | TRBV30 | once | TGTGCCTGGAGTAAAGACTCCTACAATGAGCAGTTCTTC | CAWSKDSYNEQFF
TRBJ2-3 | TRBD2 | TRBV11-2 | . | TGTGCCAGCAGCTTAGATCGGGCTAGCGGGAGTGCAGATACGCAGTATTTT | CASSLDRASGSADTQYF